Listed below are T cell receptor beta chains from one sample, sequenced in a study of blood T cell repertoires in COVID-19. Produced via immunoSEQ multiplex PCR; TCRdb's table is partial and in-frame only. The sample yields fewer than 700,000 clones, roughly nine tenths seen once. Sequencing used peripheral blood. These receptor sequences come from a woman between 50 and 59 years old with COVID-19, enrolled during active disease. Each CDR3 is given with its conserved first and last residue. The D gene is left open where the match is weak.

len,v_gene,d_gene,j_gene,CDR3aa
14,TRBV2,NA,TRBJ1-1,CASSPGQYGTEAFF
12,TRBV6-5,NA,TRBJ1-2,CASSRLNYGYTF
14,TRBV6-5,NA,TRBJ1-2,CASTFLPRVHGYTF
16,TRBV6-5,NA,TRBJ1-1,CASSYIPGSGLDEAFF
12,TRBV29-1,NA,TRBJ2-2,CSVDGAGGELFF
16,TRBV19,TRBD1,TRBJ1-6,CASSPSLGTANSPLHF
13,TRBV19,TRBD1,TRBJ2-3,CASKTTGADTQYF
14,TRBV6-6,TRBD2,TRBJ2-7,CASRDGRGYYEQYF
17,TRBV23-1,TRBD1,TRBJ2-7,CATELGPGQKRSYEQYF
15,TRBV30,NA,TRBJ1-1,CAWSPSPPRNTEAFF
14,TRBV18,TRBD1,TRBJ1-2,CASTDRQGVSGYTF
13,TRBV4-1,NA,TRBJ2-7,CASSQVRDSEQYF
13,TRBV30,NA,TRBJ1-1,CAWSLSRDSEAFF
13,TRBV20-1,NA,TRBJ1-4,CSASQGNGEKLFF
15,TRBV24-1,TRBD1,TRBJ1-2,CATSDPSTGGGSYTF
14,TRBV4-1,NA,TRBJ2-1,CASSPEGGYNEQFF
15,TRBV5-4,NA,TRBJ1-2,CASSIRDSKPYGYTF
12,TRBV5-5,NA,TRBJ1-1,CASSPGFPEAFF
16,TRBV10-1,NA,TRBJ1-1,CASSESRGQGGTEAFF
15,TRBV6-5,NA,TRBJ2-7,CASSITGSSSYEQYF
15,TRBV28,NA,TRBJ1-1,CASSARGLGNTEAFF
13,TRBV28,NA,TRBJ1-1,CASSPGLGGEAFF